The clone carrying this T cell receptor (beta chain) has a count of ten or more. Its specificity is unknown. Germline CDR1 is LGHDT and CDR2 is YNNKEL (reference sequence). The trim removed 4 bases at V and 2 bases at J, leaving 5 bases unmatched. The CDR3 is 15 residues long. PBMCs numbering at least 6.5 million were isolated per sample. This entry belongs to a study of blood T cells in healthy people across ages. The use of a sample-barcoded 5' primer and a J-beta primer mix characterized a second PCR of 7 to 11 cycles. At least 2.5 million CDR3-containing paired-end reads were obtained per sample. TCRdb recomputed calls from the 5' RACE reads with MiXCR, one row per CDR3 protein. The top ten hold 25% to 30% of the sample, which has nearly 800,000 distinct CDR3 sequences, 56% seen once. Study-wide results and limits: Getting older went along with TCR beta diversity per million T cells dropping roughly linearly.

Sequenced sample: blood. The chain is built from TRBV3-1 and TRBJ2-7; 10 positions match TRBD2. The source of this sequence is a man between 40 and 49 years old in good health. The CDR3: CASSPGLANPYEQYF. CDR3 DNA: TGTGCCAGCAGCCCGGGACTAGCGAATCCCTACGAGCAGTACTTC.